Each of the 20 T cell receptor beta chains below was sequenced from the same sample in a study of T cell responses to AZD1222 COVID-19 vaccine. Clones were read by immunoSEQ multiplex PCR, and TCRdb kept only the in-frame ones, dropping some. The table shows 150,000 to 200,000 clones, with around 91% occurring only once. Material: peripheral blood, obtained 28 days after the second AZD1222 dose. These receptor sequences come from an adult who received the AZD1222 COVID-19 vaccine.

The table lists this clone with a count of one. CDR3 region: CASSRDREGQPQHF. The CDR3 nucleotides are TGTGCCAGTAGTAGGGACAGGGAAGGTCAGCCCCAGCATTTT. The chain combines TRBV19 with TRBJ1-5, with TRBD1 matching 9 bases. CDR3 length equals 14 residues. Per the germline V gene, CDR1 is LNHDA and CDR2 is SQIVND (reference sequence). V was pared by 4 bases and J by 6 bases, with 4 bases of the junction left unmatched.

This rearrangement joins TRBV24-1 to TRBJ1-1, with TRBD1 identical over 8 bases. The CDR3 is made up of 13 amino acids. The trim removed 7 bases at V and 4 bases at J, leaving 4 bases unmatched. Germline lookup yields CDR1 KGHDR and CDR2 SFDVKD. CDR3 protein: CATRETGGTEAFF. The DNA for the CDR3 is TGTGCCACCAGGGAAACAGGGGGCACTGAAGCTTTCTTT.

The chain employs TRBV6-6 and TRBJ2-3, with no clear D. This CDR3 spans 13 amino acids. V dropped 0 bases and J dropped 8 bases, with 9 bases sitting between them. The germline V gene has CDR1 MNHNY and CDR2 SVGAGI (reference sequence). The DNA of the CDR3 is TGTGCCAGCAGTTACTCGACGGGCGGTACGCAGTATTTT. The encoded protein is CASSYSTGGTQYF.

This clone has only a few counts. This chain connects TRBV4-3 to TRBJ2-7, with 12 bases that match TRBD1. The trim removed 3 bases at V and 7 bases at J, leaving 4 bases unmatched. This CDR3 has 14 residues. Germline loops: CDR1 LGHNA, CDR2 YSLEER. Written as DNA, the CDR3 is TGCGCCAGCAGCCAGGGACAGGGGGCGGAAGAGCAGTACTTC. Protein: CASSQGQGAEEQYF.

The CDR3, as DNA: TGTGCCAGCAGTTTAGCAGGGGGCTCCTATAATTCACCCCTCCACTTT. Translating gives CASSLAGGSYNSPLHF. The chain joins TRBV28 to TRBJ1-6; 7 bases align to TRBD1. Germline-derived CDR1 and CDR2 are MDHEN and SYDVKM. There are 16 residues in the CDR3. V trimming: 2 bases; J trimming: 0 bases; junction bases outside the gene matches: 1.

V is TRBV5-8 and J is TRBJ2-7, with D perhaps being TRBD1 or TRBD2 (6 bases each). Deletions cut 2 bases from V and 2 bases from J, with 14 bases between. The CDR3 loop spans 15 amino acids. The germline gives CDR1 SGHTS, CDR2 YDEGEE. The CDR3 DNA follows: TGTGCCAGCAGCTTAGCCCCGGGGGCAACCTACGAGCAGTACTTC. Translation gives CASSLAPGATYEQYF.

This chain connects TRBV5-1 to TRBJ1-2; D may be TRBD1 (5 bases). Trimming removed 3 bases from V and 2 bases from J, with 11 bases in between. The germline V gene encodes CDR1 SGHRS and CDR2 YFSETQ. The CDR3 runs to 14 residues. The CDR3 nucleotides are TGCGCCAGCAGCTCCGGGACGGAAAACTATGGCTACACCTTC. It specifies CASSSGTENYGYTF.

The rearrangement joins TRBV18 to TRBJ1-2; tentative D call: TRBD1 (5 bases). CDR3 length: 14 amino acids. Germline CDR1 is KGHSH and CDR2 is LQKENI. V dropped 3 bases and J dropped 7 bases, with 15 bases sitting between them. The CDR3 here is CASSPATEIFGYTF. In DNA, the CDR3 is TGTGCCAGCTCACCCGCGACAGAAATCTTTGGCTACACCTTC.

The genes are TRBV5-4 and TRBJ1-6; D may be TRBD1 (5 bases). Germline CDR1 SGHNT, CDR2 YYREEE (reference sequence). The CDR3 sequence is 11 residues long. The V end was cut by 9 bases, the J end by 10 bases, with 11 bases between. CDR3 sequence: CATGGESPLHF. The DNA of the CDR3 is TGTGCCACGGGGGGGGAGTCACCCCTCCACTTT.

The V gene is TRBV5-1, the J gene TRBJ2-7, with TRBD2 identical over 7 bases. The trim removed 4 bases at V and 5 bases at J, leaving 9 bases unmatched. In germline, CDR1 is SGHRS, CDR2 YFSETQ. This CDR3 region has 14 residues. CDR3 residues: CASSPGTGGDEQYF. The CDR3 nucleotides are TGCGCCAGCAGCCCAGGGACGGGAGGCGACGAGCAGTACTTC.

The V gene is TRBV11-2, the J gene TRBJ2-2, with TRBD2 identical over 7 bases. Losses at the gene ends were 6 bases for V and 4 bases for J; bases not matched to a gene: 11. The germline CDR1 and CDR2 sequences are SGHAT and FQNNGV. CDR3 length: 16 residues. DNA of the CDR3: TGTGCCAGCAGTCGATTTTCGACTAGCTTCACCGGGGAGCTGTTTTTT. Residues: CASSRFSTSFTGELFF.

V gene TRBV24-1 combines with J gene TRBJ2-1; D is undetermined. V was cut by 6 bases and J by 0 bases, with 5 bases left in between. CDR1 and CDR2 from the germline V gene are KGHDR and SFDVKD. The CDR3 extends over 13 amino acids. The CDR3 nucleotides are TGTGCCACCAGTATGGACTCCTACAATGAGCAGTTCTTC. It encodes CATSMDSYNEQFF.

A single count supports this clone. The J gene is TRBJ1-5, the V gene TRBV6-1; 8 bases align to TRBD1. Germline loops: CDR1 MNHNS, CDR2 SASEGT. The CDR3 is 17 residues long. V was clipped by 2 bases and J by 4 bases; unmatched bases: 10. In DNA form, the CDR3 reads TGTGCCAGCAGTGAAAAGACAGGGGAGATTCGGAATCAGCCCCAGCATTTT. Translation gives CASSEKTGEIRNQPQHF.

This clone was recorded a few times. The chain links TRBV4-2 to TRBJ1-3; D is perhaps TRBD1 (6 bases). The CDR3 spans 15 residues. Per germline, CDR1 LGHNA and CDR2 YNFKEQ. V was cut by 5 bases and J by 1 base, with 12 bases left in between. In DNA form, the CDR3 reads TGTGCCAGCAGCACCCCGCAGGGGTCTGGAAACACCATATATTTT. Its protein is CASSTPQGSGNTIYF.

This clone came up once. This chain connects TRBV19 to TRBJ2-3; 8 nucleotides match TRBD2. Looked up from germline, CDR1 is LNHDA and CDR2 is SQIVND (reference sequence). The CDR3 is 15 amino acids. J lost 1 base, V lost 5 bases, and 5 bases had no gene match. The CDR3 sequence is CASSFSAGGTDTQYF. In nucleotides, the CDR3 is TGTGCCAGTAGTTTCTCAGCGGGGGGCACAGATACGCAGTATTTT.

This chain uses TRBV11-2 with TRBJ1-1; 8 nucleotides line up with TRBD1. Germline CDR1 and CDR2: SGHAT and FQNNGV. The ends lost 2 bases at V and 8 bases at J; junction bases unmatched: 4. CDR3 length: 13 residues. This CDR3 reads CASSLQGAREAFF. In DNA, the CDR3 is TGTGCCAGCAGCTTACAGGGGGCGAGGGAAGCTTTCTTT.

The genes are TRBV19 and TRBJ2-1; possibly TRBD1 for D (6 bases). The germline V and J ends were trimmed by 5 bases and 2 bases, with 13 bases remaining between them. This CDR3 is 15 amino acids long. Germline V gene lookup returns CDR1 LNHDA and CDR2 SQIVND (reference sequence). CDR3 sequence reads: CASSPGQSPYNEQFF. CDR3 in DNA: TGTGCCAGTAGTCCCGGACAGTCCCCCTACAATGAGCAGTTCTTC.

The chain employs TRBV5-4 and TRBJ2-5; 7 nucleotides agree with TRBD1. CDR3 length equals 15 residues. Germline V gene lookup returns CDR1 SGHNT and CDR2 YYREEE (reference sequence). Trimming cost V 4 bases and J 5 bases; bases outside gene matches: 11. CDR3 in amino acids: CASSAAGGWGETQYF. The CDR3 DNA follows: TGTGCCAGCAGCGCGGCAGGGGGATGGGGGGAGACCCAGTACTTC.

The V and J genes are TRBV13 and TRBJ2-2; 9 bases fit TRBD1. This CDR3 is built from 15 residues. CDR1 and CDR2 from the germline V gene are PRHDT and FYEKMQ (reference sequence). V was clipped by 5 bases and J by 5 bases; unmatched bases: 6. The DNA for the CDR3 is TGTGCCAGCAGCGTGAGACAGGGGGGGACCGGGGAGCTGTTTTTT. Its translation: CASSVRQGGTGELFF.

The CDR3 DNA sequence: TGTGCCAGCAGTACCGGACAGCGAGGGCCACCCCTCCACTTT. It codes for CASSTGQRGPPLHF. The chain combines TRBV6-2 or TRBV6-3 with TRBJ1-6, with D perhaps matching TRBD1 (6 bases). From germline, CDR1 is MNHEY and CDR2 SVGEGT. V dropped 5 bases and J dropped 11 bases, with 16 bases sitting between them. This CDR3 has 14 amino acids.